This paragraph covers one TCR beta chain sequence. Its antigen is unidentified. This entry belongs to a study of OX40 agonist ivuxolimab in advanced cancers. Study overall: With a range of roughly 20 to 90, age averaged 60 years, and more than 75% were male. Two patients with cutaneous melanoma and one with hepatocellular carcinoma, three in total, showed partial responses. Whole-study results and caveats: It was not determined which antigens were specifically recognized by the peripheral T cells that had undergone clonal expansion.

The V and J ends lost 6 bases and 2 bases, in that order; junction bases with no gene match: 4. CDR3 size: 14 residues. In germline, CDR1 is MNHEY, CDR2 SMNVEV (reference sequence). Method: immunoSEQ multiplex PCR; TCRdb's copy keeps in-frame clones and lacks some. This sample carries 70,000 to 80,000 clones, around 94% of them seen once, and the ten largest clones take about a sixth. Sample: CD4+ or CD8+ T cells sorted from blood, taken in a trial of the OX40 agonist ivuxolimab. This clonotype was obtained from an adult with an advanced solid tumor such as melanoma, head and neck, liver or kidney cancer. The V and J genes are TRBV27 and TRBJ2-7, with TRBD2 identical over 10 bases. In DNA form, the CDR3 reads TGTGCCAGCAGCTGGACTAGCGGAACCTACGAGCAGTACTTC. It codes for CASSWTSGTYEQYF.